Presented here are 15 T cell receptor beta chains from one specimen sequenced in a study of shared clonotypes between healthy human individuals. The protocol was immunoSEQ multiplex PCR, while the TCRdb copy is restricted to in-frame clones and leaves out a portion. The table lists around 720,000 clones, around 73% of them singletons. Sequencing was carried out using memory CD4+ T cells sorted from blood. The subset: CD45RA-negative fraction. Receptors were obtained from a woman in her twenties or thirties in good health.

The chain carries TRBV28 and TRBJ2-7; D uncertain. Per the germline V gene, CDR1 is MDHEN and CDR2 is SYDVKM. The V end was cut by 6 bases, the J end by 2 bases, with 5 bases between. The CDR3 length is 11 residues. CDR3 residues: CASRDTYEQYF. Here the CDR3 DNA reads TGTGCCAGCAGGGATACCTACGAGCAGTACTTC.

About this clone: The junction and the germline gene differ at one end; a read error may be behind it. The V and J genes are TRBV10-3 and TRBJ2-2; D ambiguous. Germline values: CDR1 ENHRY, CDR2 SYGVKD. CDR3 size: 14 residues. The CDR3 DNA sequence: TGTGCCAGCAGTTCCCGATGGAACACCGGGGAGCTGTTTTTT. Its translation is CASSSRWNTGELFF.

CDR3 DNA: TGTGCCAGCAGCTTAGTTAGTGGCGCTGGGGGCACTGAAGCTTTCTTT. This encodes CASSLVSGAGGTEAFF. The chain couples TRBV11-2 to TRBJ1-1, with a weak D call TRBD1 (5 bases). V was trimmed by 1 base and J by 4 bases, leaving 16 bases between them. The V gene's germline CDR1 is SGHAT and CDR2 FQNNGV. The length of the CDR3 is 16 residues.

The V and J genes are TRBV19 and TRBJ2-7; 8 bases match TRBD2. J was trimmed by 7 bases and V by 3 bases; bases with no gene match: 2. Looked up from germline, CDR1 is LNHDA and CDR2 is SQIVND (reference sequence). CDR3 size: 12 residues. For the CDR3, the DNA is TGTGCCAGTAGTATCCCGGGAGGGGAGCAGTACTTC. It is translated as CASSIPGGEQYF.

The chain couples TRBV10-3 to TRBJ1-3; 9 nucleotides agree with TRBD1. The CDR3 totals 16 residues. Germline assignment: CDR1 ENHRY and CDR2 SYGVKD. J was trimmed by 2 bases and V by 2 bases; bases with no gene match: 4. CDR3 protein: CAISEGQGFTGNTIYF. The DNA for the CDR3 is TGTGCCATCAGTGAGGGACAGGGGTTCACTGGAAACACCATATATTTT.

The chain joins TRBV28 to TRBJ1-6, with TRBD1 matching 11 bases. Unmatched junction bases numbered 14, after V lost 7 bases and J lost 0 bases. CDR3 size: 20 residues. The germline V gene has CDR1 MDHEN and CDR2 SYDVKM. This chain's CDR3 is CASTSIGQGARSSYNSPLHF. The CDR3 DNA is TGTGCCAGCACTTCTATCGGACAGGGGGCCCGAAGCTCCTATAATTCACCCCTCCACTTT. Full variable domain (outside the CDR3, taken from reference TRBV28 and TRBJ1-6): DVKVTQSSRYLVKRTGEKVFLECVQDMDHENMFWYRQDPGLGLRLIYFSYDVKMKEKGDIPEGYSVSREKKERFSLILESASTNQTSMYLCASTSIGQGARSSYNSPLHFGNGTRLTVT.

This sequence joins TRBV7-2 and TRBJ1-2, with 7 bases identical to TRBD1. This CDR3 spans 14 amino acids. Germline assignment: CDR1 SGHTA and CDR2 FQGNSA. The J segment lost 3 bases and the V segment lost 6 bases, leaving 7 bases of the junction unmatched. This CDR3 is CASRAGGLDYGYTF. CDR3 in DNA: TGTGCCAGCAGAGCAGGGGGTCTGGACTATGGCTACACCTTC.

The V gene is TRBV6-5, the J gene TRBJ1-1; 7 bases match TRBD1. V lost 1 base and J lost 6; bases outside the gene matches: 8. The CDR3 is made up of 15 amino acids. Looked up from germline, CDR1 is MNHEY and CDR2 is SVGAGI. CDR3 amino acids: CASSYLQGGHAEAFF. In nucleotides, the CDR3 is TGTGCCAGCAGTTACTTGCAGGGGGGGCACGCTGAAGCTTTCTTT.

This chain joins TRBV7-2 and TRBJ1-5; no clear D. CDR1 and CDR2 from the germline V gene are SGHTA and FQGNSA. V lost 2 bases to trimming and J lost 4 bases, with 12 bases between them. The CDR3 has 15 residues. For the CDR3, the DNA is TGTGCCAGCAGCTTAAAAGCCAGTTCAAATCAGCCCCAGCATTTT. Amino acid sequence: CASSLKASSNQPQHF.

This chain joins TRBV10-2 and TRBJ2-2, with a tentative D call TRBD1 (5 bases). The V gene's germline CDR1 is WSHSY and CDR2 SAAADI. CDR3 length: 14 residues. The V gene lost 4 bases and the J gene lost 1 base, with 7 bases spanning the gap. The CDR3 region is CASSAGQNTGELFF. The CDR3 DNA sequence: TGCGCCAGCAGTGCTGGACAGAACACCGGGGAGCTGTTTTTT.

This chain connects TRBV19 to TRBJ2-1; possibly TRBD2 for D (6 bases). The CDR3 loop spans 14 amino acids. V lost 1 base and J lost 7, with 11 bases in between. Germline V CDR1 and CDR2: LNHDA, SQIVND (reference sequence). The CDR3 bases are TGTGCCAGTAGTATAGGTCTAGCGAGGAATGAGCAGTTCTTC. It is translated as CASSIGLARNEQFF.

Regarding this clone: This sample includes further DNA sequences coding for the same CDR3. V gene TRBV28 combines with J gene TRBJ2-5, with D maybe TRBD2 (6 bases). Germline CDR1 is MDHEN and CDR2 is SYDVKM. The CDR3 runs to 13 residues. The germline V and J ends were trimmed by 2 bases and 4 bases, with 8 bases remaining between them. CDR3 region: CASSLGTRETQYF. In DNA, the CDR3 is TGTGCCAGCAGTTTAGGGACTCGAGAGACCCAGTACTTC.

The V and J genes are TRBV28 and TRBJ2-3, with TRBD1 identical over 11 bases. Losses at the gene ends were 8 bases for V and 6 bases for J; bases not matched to a gene: 13. CDR1 is MDHEN, CDR2 SYDVKM, per germline. This CDR3 has 16 amino acids. The CDR3 nucleotides read TGTGCCAGCCTCCCGCCAGGACAGGGGGCGCGTGATACGCAGTATTTT. It encodes CASLPPGQGARDTQYF.

As regards this clone: Within the sample, other DNA sequences also encode this same CDR3. This chain links TRBV5-1 with TRBJ2-7; no definite D call. Germline V gene data show CDR1 as SGHRS and CDR2 as YFSETQ. This CDR3 region has 14 residues. V shed 0 bases and J shed 2 bases, with 9 bases lying between them. CDR3: CASSLALDPYEQYF. CDR3 nucleotides: TGCGCCAGCAGCTTGGCCCTGGACCCCTACGAGCAGTACTTC.

This clone was seen more than once but under ten times. Other DNA variants within this sample encode the same CDR3. The genes are TRBV7-2 and TRBJ2-5; D is uncertain. The CDR3 runs to 12 residues. Between the trimmed V and J ends, which lost 2 bases and 2 bases, there was a span of 3 bases. Germline V lookup: CDR1 SGHTA, CDR2 FQGNSA. The CDR3 protein is CASSLFQETQYF. In nucleotides, the CDR3 is TGTGCCAGCAGCTTATTTCAAGAGACCCAGTACTTC.